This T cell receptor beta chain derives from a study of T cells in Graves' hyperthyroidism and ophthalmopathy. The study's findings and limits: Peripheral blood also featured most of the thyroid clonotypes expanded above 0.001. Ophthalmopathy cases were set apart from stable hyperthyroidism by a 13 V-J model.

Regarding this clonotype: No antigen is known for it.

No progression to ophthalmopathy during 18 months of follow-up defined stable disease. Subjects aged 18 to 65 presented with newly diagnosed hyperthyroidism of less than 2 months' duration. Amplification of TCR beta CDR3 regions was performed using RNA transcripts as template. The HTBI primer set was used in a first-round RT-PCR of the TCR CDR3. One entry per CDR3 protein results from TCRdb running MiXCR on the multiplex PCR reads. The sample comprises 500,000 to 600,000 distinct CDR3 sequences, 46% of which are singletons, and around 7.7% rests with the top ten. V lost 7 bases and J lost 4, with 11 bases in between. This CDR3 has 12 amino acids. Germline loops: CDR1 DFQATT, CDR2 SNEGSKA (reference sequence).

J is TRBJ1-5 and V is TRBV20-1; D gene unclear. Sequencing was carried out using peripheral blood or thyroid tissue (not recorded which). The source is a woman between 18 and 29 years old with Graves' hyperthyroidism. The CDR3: CSVRTGNQPQHF. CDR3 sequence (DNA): TGCAGTGTAAGAACGGGGAATCAGCCCCAGCATTTT.